The rows below give T cell receptor beta chains drawn from one sample of a study of cytomegalovirus exposure and HLA in healthy donors. Some clones are missing from TCRdb's copy, which holds only in-frame ones; the method was immunoSEQ multiplex PCR. The sample records over 150,000 clones, roughly 88% being singletons. The sequenced sample was PBMCs. These receptor sequences come from a boy aged 2 to 10 in good health and CMV-seronegative. CDR3s include the opening cysteine and the closing phenylalanine or tryptophan. A D gene is named only where the DNA matches it firmly. Size is stated for part of the rows, as once, few or many counts, or as a class when the clone is expanded.

v_call	j_call	clone_size	d_call	cdr3_aa	cdr3_nt
TRBV29-1	TRBJ2-1	-	TRBD2	CSAYSTSGDYNEQFF	TGCAGCGCCTACTCGACTAGCGGGGACTACAATGAGCAGTTCTTC
TRBV6-5	TRBJ1-2	-	-	CASSPPAGRGYGYTF	TGTGCCAGCAGTCCACCCGCGGGTCGGGGCTATGGCTACACCTTC
TRBV19	TRBJ2-1	-	TRBD2	CASSIVLAEYNEQFF	TGTGCCAGTAGTATAGTGCTAGCGGAGTACAATGAGCAGTTCTTC
TRBV4-3	TRBJ1-2	-	TRBD1	CASSQERQGQGGYTF	TGCGCCAGCAGCCAAGAACGACAGGGTCAGGGTGGCTACACCTTC
TRBV6-6	TRBJ1-2	-	-	CASSYKQAGYTF	TGTGCCAGCAGTTACAAACAGGCTGGCTACACCTTC
TRBV10-3	TRBJ2-7	-	TRBD2	CAISESGGTLEQYF	TGTGCCATCAGTGAGTCGGGAGGGACGCTCGAGCAGTACTTC
TRBV10-2	TRBJ2-1	-	TRBD2	CASSGTSGRTDEQFF	TGCGCCAGCAGTGGGACTAGCGGGAGGACGGATGAGCAGTTCTTC
TRBV4-1	TRBJ1-3	-	-	CASSQGRFSGNTIYF	TGCGCCAGCAGCCAAGGTCGTTTCTCTGGAAACACCATATATTTT
TRBV2	TRBJ2-7	-	TRBD2	CASSLELAGEYEQYF	TGTGCCAGCAGTTTGGAACTAGCGGGAGAGTACGAGCAGTACTTC
TRBV5-4	TRBJ2-7	-	-	CASSVDSYEQYF	TGTGCCAGCAGCGTGGACAGCTACGAGCAGTACTTC
TRBV7-2	TRBJ2-1	once	TRBD2	CASSLRPSGSNEQFF	TGTGCCAGCAGCTTAAGACCTAGCGGGAGTAATGAGCAGTTCTTC
TRBV11-2	TRBJ2-7	-	-	CASSLDRGSTYEQYF	TGTGCCAGCAGCTTAGATCGGGGAAGCACCTACGAGCAGTACTTC
TRBV5-6	TRBJ2-3	-	TRBD2	CASSLLAEDTQYF	TGTGCCAGCAGCTTACTAGCGGAAGATACGCAGTATTTT
TRBV7-2	TRBJ1-4	few	-	CASSRGGVEKLFF	TGTGCCAGCAGCCGGGGGGGTGTAGAAAAACTGTTTTTT
TRBV7-7	TRBJ1-1	-	-	CASSSGTNTEAFF	TGTGCCAGCAGTTCGGGAACCAACACTGAAGCTTTCTTT